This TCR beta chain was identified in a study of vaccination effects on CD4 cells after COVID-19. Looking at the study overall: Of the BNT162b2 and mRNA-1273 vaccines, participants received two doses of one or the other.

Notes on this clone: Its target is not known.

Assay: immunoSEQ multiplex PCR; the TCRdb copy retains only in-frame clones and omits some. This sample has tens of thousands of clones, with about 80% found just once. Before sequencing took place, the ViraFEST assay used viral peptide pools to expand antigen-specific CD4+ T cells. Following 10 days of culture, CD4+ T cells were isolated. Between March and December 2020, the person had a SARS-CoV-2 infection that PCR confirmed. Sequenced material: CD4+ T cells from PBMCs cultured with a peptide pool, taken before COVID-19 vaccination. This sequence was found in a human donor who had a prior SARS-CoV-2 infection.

CDR3 residues: CASSQVGAGVDTQYF. The CDR3 DNA reads as TGTGCCAGCAGCCAAGTGGGGGCGGGAGTAGATACGCAGTATTTT. This rearrangement joins TRBV4-2 to TRBJ2-3; D may be TRBD2 (7 bases). V shed 1 base and J shed 5 bases, with 13 bases lying between them. There are 15 residues in the CDR3. Germline V gene lookup returns CDR1 LGHNA and CDR2 YNFKEQ.